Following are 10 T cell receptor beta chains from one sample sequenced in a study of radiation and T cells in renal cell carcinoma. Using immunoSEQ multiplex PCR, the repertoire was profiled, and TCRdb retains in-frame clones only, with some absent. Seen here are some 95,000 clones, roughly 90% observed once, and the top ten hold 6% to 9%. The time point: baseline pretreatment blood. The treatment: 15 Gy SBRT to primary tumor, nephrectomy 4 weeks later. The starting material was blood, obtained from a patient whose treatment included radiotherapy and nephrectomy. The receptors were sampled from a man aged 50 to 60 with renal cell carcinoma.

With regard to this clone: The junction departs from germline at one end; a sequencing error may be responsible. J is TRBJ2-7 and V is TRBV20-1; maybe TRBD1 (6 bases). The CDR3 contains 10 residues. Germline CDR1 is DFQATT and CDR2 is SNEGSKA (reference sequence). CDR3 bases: TGCAGTGCTAGTTACCAGGGGTTGCACTTC. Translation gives CSASYQGLHF.

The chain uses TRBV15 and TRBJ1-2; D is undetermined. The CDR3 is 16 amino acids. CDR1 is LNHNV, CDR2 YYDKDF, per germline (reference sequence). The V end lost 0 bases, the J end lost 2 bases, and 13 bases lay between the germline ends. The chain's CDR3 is CATSRDLEGANYGYTF. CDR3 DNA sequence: TGTGCCACCAGCAGAGACTTGGAAGGAGCAAACTATGGCTACACCTTC.

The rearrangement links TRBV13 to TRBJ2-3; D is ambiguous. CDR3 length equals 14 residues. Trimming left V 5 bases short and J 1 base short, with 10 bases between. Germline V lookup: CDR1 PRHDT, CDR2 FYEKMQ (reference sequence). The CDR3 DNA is TGTGCCAGCAGCCCCCGGCGGCGCACAGATACGCAGTATTTT. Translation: CASSPRRRTDTQYF. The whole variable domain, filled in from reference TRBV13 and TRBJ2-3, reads AAGVIQSPRHLIKEKRETATLKCYPIPRHDTVYWYQQGPGQDPQFLISFYEKMQSDKGSIPDRFSAQQFSDYHSELNMSSLELGDSALYFCASSPRRRTDTQYFGPGTRLTVL.

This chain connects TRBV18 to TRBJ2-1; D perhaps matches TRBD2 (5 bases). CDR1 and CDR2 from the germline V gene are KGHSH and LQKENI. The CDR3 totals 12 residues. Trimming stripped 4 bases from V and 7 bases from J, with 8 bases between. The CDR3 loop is CASSRGGNEQFF. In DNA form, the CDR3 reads TGTGCCAGCTCACGTGGCGGGAATGAGCAGTTCTTC.

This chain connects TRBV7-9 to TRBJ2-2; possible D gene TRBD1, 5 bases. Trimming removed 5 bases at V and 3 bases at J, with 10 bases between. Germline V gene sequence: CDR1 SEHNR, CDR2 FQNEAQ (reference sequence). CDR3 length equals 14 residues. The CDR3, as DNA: TGTGCCAGCAGCCCATCGACAGACACCGGGGAGCTGTTTTTT. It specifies CASSPSTDTGELFF.

In DNA, the CDR3 is TGTGCCAGCAGCTTGGTTGGGGCCCTGTCGGACTCTGGAAACACCATATATTTT. Translating it yields CASSLVGALSDSGNTIYF. The rearrangement uses TRBV5-6 and TRBJ1-3; possibly TRBD1 for D (5 bases). Trimming took off 0 bases at V and 0 bases at J, with 16 bases between the two ends. Per the germline V gene, CDR1 is SGHDT and CDR2 is YYEEEE. The CDR3 spans 18 residues.

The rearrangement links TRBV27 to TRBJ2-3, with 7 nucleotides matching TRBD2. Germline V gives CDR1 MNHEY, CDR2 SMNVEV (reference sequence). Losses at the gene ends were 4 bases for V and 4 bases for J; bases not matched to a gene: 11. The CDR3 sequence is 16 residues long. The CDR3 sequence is CASSWGLPSSADTQYF. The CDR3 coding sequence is TGTGCCAGCAGTTGGGGACTACCTAGTTCAGCAGATACGCAGTATTTT.

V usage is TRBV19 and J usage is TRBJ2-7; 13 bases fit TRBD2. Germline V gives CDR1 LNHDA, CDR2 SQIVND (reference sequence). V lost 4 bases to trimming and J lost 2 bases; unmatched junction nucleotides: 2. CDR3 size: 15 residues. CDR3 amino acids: CASSTGLAGPYEQYF. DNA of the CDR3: TGTGCCAGTAGTACGGGACTAGCGGGACCCTACGAGCAGTACTTC.

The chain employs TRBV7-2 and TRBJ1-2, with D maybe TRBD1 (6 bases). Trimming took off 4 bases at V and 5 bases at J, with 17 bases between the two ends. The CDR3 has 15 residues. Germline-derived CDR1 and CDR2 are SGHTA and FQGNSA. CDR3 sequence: CASSSATQGFYGYTF. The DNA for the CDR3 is TGTGCCAGCAGCTCGGCTACACAGGGATTTTATGGCTACACCTTC.

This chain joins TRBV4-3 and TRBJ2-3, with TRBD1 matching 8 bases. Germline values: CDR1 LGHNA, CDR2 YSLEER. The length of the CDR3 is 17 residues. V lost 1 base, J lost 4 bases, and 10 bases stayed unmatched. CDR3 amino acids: CASSQGPDRVYPDTQYF. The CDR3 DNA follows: TGCGCCAGCAGCCAAGGTCCGGACAGGGTCTACCCAGATACGCAGTATTTT.